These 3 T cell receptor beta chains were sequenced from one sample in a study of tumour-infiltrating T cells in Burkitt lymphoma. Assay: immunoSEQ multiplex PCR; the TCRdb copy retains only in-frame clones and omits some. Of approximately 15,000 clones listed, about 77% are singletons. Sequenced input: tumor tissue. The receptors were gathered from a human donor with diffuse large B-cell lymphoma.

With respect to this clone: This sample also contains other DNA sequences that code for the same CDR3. The CDR3 sequence: CASSVDPGEETQYF. CDR3 sequence (DNA): TGTGCCAGCAGCGTAGATCCGGGCGAAGAGACCCAGTACTTC. The V and J genes are TRBV9 and TRBJ2-5; D ambiguous. CDR1 is SGDLS, CDR2 YYNGEE, per germline. This CDR3 region has 14 residues. V dropped 0 bases and J dropped 3 bases, with 9 bases sitting between them.

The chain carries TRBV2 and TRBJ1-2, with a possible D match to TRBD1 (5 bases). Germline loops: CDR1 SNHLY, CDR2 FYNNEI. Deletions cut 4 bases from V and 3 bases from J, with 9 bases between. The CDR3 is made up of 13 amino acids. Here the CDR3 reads CASSGGTDYGYTF. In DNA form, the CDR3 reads TGTGCCAGCAGTGGCGGGACGGACTATGGCTACACCTTC.

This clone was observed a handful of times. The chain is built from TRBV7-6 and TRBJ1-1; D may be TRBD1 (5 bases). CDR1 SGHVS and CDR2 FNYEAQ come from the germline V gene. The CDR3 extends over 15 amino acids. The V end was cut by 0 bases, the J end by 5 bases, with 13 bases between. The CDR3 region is CASSLAGRGTTEAFF. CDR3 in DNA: TGTGCCAGCAGCTTAGCCGGCCGGGGCACTACTGAAGCTTTCTTT.